These 15 T cell receptor beta chains were all obtained from the same sample, sequenced in a study of OX40 agonist ivuxolimab in advanced cancers. Some clones are missing from TCRdb's copy, which holds only in-frame ones; the method was immunoSEQ multiplex PCR. The repertoire has 90,000 to 100,000 clones, roughly 90% of them found once; the top ten carry around 2.5%. Material: CD4+ or CD8+ T cells sorted from blood, obtained in a trial of the OX40 agonist ivuxolimab. These receptors were collected from an adult with an advanced solid tumor such as melanoma, head and neck, liver or kidney cancer.

This clone has a single count. The rearrangement joins TRBV28 to TRBJ2-3, with no clear D. Germline CDR1 MDHEN, CDR2 SYDVKM. The CDR3 runs 14 residues. Trimming took off 5 bases at V and 1 base at J, with 10 bases between the two ends. The CDR3 DNA reads as TGTGCCAGCAGTCCGTTTGGTCGCACAGATACGCAGTATTTT. Encoded protein: CASSPFGRTDTQYF.

This chain links TRBV4-2 with TRBJ2-2, with TRBD1 as a possible D gene (6 bases). The CDR3 has 18 residues. Germline CDR1 LGHNA, CDR2 YNFKEQ. V was shortened by 8 bases and J by 2 bases, with 24 bases between the two germline ends. CDR3 sequence reads: CASEKSPARDINTGELFF. The CDR3 DNA reads as TGTGCCAGCGAAAAAAGCCCCGCCCGGGACATAAACACCGGGGAGCTGTTTTTT.

The chain carries TRBV9 and TRBJ2-3, with D unclear. The CDR3 spans 14 residues. Between the trimmed V and J ends, which lost 0 bases and 6 bases, there was a span of 11 bases. Germline lookup yields CDR1 SGDLS and CDR2 YYNGEE. The CDR3 region has the DNA TGTGCCAGCAGCGTAGATTCGATGCCCGATACGCAGTATTTT. Translation gives CASSVDSMPDTQYF.

In its sample, this clone was seen once. The chain is built from TRBV5-1 and TRBJ2-3; 7 positions agree with TRBD2. This CDR3 has 15 amino acids. From germline, CDR1 is SGHRS and CDR2 YFSETQ. The junction had 9 bases not matched to a gene; V was cut back by 4 bases and J by 4 bases. CDR3 nucleotide sequence: TGCGCCAGCAGCGCTGTGGGAGGGGTGGCAGATACGCAGTATTTT. It specifies CASSAVGGVADTQYF.

The rearrangement uses TRBV2 and TRBJ1-5; unclear D gene. CDR3 length equals 14 residues. Germline V lookup: CDR1 SNHLY, CDR2 FYNNEI. V dropped 8 bases and J dropped 0 bases, with 11 bases sitting between them. CDR3 nucleotide sequence: TGTGCCAGCGCTCTGATGGATAGCAATCAGCCCCAGCATTTT. Protein: CASALMDSNQPQHF.

This chain links TRBV10-3 with TRBJ1-4, with D perhaps matching TRBD1 (5 bases). V shed 4 bases and J shed 0 bases, with 6 bases lying between them. The length of the CDR3 is 14 residues. The V gene's germline CDR1 is ENHRY and CDR2 SYGVKD. The CDR3 is CAISGQSTNEKLFF. For the CDR3, the DNA is TGTGCCATCAGTGGACAGTCAACTAATGAAAAACTGTTTTTT.

This chain joins TRBV9 and TRBJ1-4, with 10 bases aligning to TRBD1. The CDR3 consists of 16 residues. In germline, CDR1 is SGDLS, CDR2 YYNGEE. Trimming at V came to 4 bases and at J to 5 bases, leaving 8 bases not matched to a gene. The CDR3 DNA reads as TGTGCCAGCAGCCCACACTCGACAGGGGGCAATGAAAAACTGTTTTTT. Its protein product is CASSPHSTGGNEKLFF. Full variable domain (remainder filled in from reference TRBV9 and TRBJ1-4): DSGVTQTPKHLITATGQRVTLRCSPRSGDLSVYWYQQSLDQGLQFLIQYYNGEERAKGNILERFSAQQFPDLHSELNLSSLELGDSALYFCASSPHSTGGNEKLFFGSGTQLSVL.

The chain is built from TRBV19 and TRBJ1-2, with 7 bases identical to TRBD1. V dropped 5 bases and J dropped 0; count of bases not matched to a gene: 6. Germline values: CDR1 LNHDA, CDR2 SQIVND (reference sequence). This CDR3 is 15 amino acids long. CDR3 DNA sequence: TGTGCCAGTAGTGCCCGGACAGGTACTAACTATGGCTACACCTTC. Amino acids: CASSARTGTNYGYTF. Full variable domain (missing parts from reference TRBV19 and TRBJ1-2): DGGITQSPKYLFRKEGQNVTLSCEQNLNHDAMYWYRQDPGQGLRLIYYSQIVNDFQKGDIAEGYSVSREKKESFPLTVTSAQKNPTAFYLCASSARTGTNYGYTFGSGTRLTVV.

In this sample, this clone turned up once. The chain couples TRBV7-2 to TRBJ1-4; D may be TRBD1 (6 bases). This CDR3 region has 16 residues. The germline V gene has CDR1 SGHTA and CDR2 FQGNSA. V was pared by 6 bases and J by 0 bases, with 14 bases between. CDR3 nucleotide sequence: TGTGCCAGCAGTGTCAGGGGCCTGGCAACTAATGAAAAACTGTTTTTT. Protein product: CASSVRGLATNEKLFF.

This chain connects TRBV10-3 to TRBJ2-6; TRBD1 agrees at 7 bases. The CDR3 is 17 residues long. The germline CDR1 and CDR2 sequences are ENHRY and SYGVKD. Trimming at V came to 2 bases and at J to 0 bases, leaving 4 bases not matched to a gene. The CDR3 region has the DNA TGTGCCATCAGTGAGGGGGGACAGATCTCTGGGGCCAACGTCCTGACTTTC. This sequence encodes CAISEGGQISGANVLTF.

This clone was observed once. This chain joins TRBV19 and TRBJ2-7, with 9 bases aligning to TRBD2. The CDR3 has 14 residues. Trimming at V came to 1 base and at J to 3 bases, leaving 1 base not matched to a gene. Germline loops: CDR1 LNHDA, CDR2 SQIVND (reference sequence). The CDR3: CASSIGSGSYEQYF. The CDR3 coding sequence is TGTGCCAGTAGTATAGGTAGCGGGAGCTACGAGCAGTACTTC.

This clone was picked up one time. V is TRBV5-1 and J is TRBJ2-1; 14 bases map to TRBD2. CDR3 length equals 16 residues. Trimming cost V 4 bases and J 8 bases; bases outside gene matches: 8. From germline, CDR1 is SGHRS and CDR2 YFSETQ. This chain's CDR3 is CASSPGLAGVIDEQFF. In nucleotides, the CDR3 is TGCGCCAGCAGCCCGGGACTAGCGGGAGTCATCGATGAGCAGTTCTTC.

The rearrangement joins TRBV4-1 to TRBJ2-3, with TRBD2 matching 10 bases. Unmatched junction bases numbered 2, after V lost 0 bases and J lost 2 bases. Germline V CDR1 and CDR2: MGHRA, YSYEKL. The CDR3 sequence is 16 residues long. The CDR3 sequence is CASSQEAGGPTDTQYF. Here the CDR3 DNA reads TGCGCCAGCAGCCAAGAAGCGGGAGGGCCCACAGATACGCAGTATTTT.

The gene calls are TRBV5-1 and TRBJ2-2; D unresolved. Germline values: CDR1 SGHRS, CDR2 YFSETQ. V lost 0 bases and J lost 2, with 11 bases in between. This CDR3 is built from 16 residues. CDR3 DNA: TGCGCCAGCAGCTTGGCGAGCCGGCTAAACACCGGGGAGCTGTTTTTT. Translated: CASSLASRLNTGELFF.

This chain joins TRBV19 and TRBJ2-1; tentatively, D is TRBD2 (7 bases). Germline CDR1 and CDR2: LNHDA and SQIVND (reference sequence). The CDR3 runs 14 residues. The CDR3 loop is CASAGAGSYNEQFF. The CDR3 DNA follows: TGTGCTTCGGCGGGGGCTGGGTCCTACAATGAGCAGTTCTTC.